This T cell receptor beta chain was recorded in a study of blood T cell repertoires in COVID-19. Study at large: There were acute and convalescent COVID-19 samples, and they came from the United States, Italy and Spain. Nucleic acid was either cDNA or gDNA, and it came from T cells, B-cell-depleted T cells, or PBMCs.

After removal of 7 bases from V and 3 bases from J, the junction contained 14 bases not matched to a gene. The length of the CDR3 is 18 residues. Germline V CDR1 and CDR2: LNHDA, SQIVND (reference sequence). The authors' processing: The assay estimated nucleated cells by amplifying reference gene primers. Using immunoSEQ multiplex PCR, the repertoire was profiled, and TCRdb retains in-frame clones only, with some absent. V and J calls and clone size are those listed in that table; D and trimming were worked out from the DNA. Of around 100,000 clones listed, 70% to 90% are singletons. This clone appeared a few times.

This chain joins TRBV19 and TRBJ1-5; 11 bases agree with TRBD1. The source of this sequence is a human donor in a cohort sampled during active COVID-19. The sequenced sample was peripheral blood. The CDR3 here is CASTPRRGTGGYNQPQHF. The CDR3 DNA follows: TGTGCCAGTACCCCCCGACGGGGGACAGGGGGTTACAATCAGCCCCAGCATTTT. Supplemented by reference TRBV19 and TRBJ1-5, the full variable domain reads DGGITQSPKYLFRKEGQNVTLSCEQNLNHDAMYWYRQDPGQGLRLIYYSQIVNDFQKGDIAEGYSVSREKKESFPLTVTSAQKNPTAFYLCASTPRRGTGGYNQPQHFGDGTRLSIL.